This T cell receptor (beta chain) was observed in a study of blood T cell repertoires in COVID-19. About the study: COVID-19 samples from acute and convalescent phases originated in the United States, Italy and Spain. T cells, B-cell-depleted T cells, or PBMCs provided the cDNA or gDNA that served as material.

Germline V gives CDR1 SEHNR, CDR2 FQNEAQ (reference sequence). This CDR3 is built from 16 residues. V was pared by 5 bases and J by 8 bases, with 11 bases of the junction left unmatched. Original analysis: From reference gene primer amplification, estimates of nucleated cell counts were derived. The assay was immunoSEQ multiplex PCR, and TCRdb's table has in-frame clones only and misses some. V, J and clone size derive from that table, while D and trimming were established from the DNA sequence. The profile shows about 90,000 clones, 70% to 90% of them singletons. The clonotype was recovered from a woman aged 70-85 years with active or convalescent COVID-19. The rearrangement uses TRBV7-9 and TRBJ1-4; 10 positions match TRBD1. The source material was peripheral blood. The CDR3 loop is CASSRQGASVREKLFF. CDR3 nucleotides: TGTGCCAGCAGCCGACAGGGGGCGTCGGTTCGCGAAAAACTGTTTTTT.